A selection of T cell receptor beta chains follows, all from one sample in a study of immune evolution from preneoplasia to lung adenocarcinoma. The repertoire was sequenced with immunoSEQ multiplex PCR; TCRdb's copy has only in-frame clones and lacks some. Of fewer than 10,000 clones in the sample, 70% to 85% were seen once. Input material: FFPE minimally invasive lung adenocarcinoma tissue. The receptors derive from a person older than 75 with lung adenocarcinoma. CDR3s include the opening cysteine and the closing phenylalanine or tryptophan. The D gene is left open where the match is weak. The size of a clone is reported for some rows only, either as once, few or many, or as a class for expanded clones.

>TRBV7-2|NA|NA|TRBJ1-6
TGTGCCAGCAGCTTAGTTCAGGGGTCTAATTCACCCCTCCACTTT
CASSLVQGSNSPLHF
>TRBV9|NA|NA|TRBJ2-3
TGTGCCAGCAGCGTAGATGGCAGGAGCACAGATACGCAGTATTTT
CASSVDGRSTDTQYF
>TRBV7-6|NA|NA|TRBJ1-1
TGTGCCAGCAGCCCCACGGACTTTGGGAACACTGAAGCTTTCTTT
CASSPTDFGNTEAFF
>TRBV6-5|NA|TRBD2|TRBJ2-1
TGTGCCACCTCTCCCGGGACTAGCGGCGAGCAGTTCTTC
CATSPGTSGEQFF
>TRBV5-4|NA|TRBD2|TRBJ2-4
TGTGCCAGCAGCTTGGCCGAAGGGACTACCTTGTACTTC
CASSLAEGTTLYF
>TRBV20-1|once|NA|TRBJ1-2
TGCAGTGCTGACAGGTCCCCGTACACCTTC
CSADRSPYTF
>TRBV6-6|NA|NA|TRBJ2-3
TGTGCCAGCAGTTTCAGGGAAACAGATACGCAGTATTTT
CASSFRETDTQYF
>TRBV5-6|once|TRBD1|TRBJ2-2
TGTGCCAGCAGCGGGGACAGGGGGCCCAGGGAGCTGTTTTTT
CASSGDRGPRELFF
>TRBV2|once|NA|TRBJ2-3
TGTGCCAGCAGTGCGTTATTAGCCGGCACAGATACGCAGTATTTT
CASSALLAGTDTQYF
>TRBV11-2|NA|TRBD2|TRBJ2-1
TGTGCCAGCAGCTTAGACGGACTAGCGGGAGGCCGCTCCTACAATGAGCAGTTCTTC
CASSLDGLAGGRSYNEQFF
>TRBV9|few|NA|TRBJ2-2
TGTGCCAGCAGCGCACAGGGATCGAACACCGGGGAGCTGTTTTTT
CASSAQGSNTGELFF
>TRBV10-2|NA|TRBD2|TRBJ2-1
TGCGCCAGCAAAGCCGGACTAGCGGGGGGGTTGGAGCAGTTCTTC
CASKAGLAGGLEQFF
>TRBV4-1|NA|NA|TRBJ2-5
TGCGCCAGCAGCCAAGCTGGCGGGACTCTTCAAGAGACCCAGTACTTC
CASSQAGGTLQETQYF
>TRBV21-1|NA|NA|TRBJ2-7
TGTGCCAGCAGCTCCCGGGACAGGGGATCCTACGAGCAGTACTTC
CASSSRDRGSYEQYF
>TRBV27|NA|NA|TRBJ1-2
TGTGCCAGCCCCGGGACAAACTATGGCTACACCTTC
CASPGTNYGYTF
>TRBV19|NA|TRBD1|TRBJ2-5
TGTGCCAGTAGTACTGCTGGACAGGGAAAGGAGACCCAGTACTTC
CASSTAGQGKETQYF
>TRBV29-1|NA|NA|TRBJ2-3
TGCAGCGTTGAGGTGGGAGCAGGCACAGATACGCAGTATTTT
CSVEVGAGTDTQYF
>TRBV19|NA|NA|TRBJ2-7
TGTGCCAGTAGTATAGATCTGTTGGGTTCCTACGAGCAGTACTTC
CASSIDLLGSYEQYF
>TRBV18|NA|NA|TRBJ2-7
TGTGCCAGCTCACTATCTCAGGGAGGCGAGCAGTACTTC
CASSLSQGGEQYF
>TRBV5-1|NA|TRBD1|TRBJ2-5
TGCGCCAGCAGCGGAGGGACAGGGGGGTACCAAGAGACCCAGTACTTC
CASSGGTGGYQETQYF
>TRBV11-1|NA|NA|TRBJ1-1
TGTGCCAGCAGCTTAGGGGGCAGGAATGAAGCTTTCTTT
CASSLGGRNEAFF
>TRBV9|NA|NA|TRBJ2-5
TGTGCCAGCAGCCCACAGAATACCCAGGGGCCTGGGGGGACCCAGTACTTC
CASSPQNTQGPGGTQYF
>TRBV6-6|NA|NA|TRBJ1-2
TGTGCCAGCAGCTTGGACGTAAATAACGGCTACACCTTC
CASSLDVNNGYTF
>TRBV28|few|TRBD1|TRBJ1-5
TGTGCCAGCAGTCCGGACAGGGGAGGCTATAGCAATCAGCCCCAGCATTTT
CASSPDRGGYSNQPQHF
>TRBV29-1|NA|NA|TRBJ2-5
TGCAGCGTATCGGCACGCGACCAAGAGACCCAGTACTTC
CSVSARDQETQYF
>TRBV5-6|NA|NA|TRBJ2-1
TGTGCCAGCAGCTTGGTGGGTCGGAACAATGAGCAGTTCTTC
CASSLVGRNNEQFF
>TRBV5-5|NA|NA|TRBJ1-4
TGTGCCAGCAGCTTGACAGTTAATTCTAATGAAAAACTGTTTTTT
CASSLTVNSNEKLFF
>TRBV5-1|NA|NA|TRBJ2-2
TGCGCCAGCAGCTCGGATACAGGTTCGAACACCGGGGAGCTGTTTTTT
CASSSDTGSNTGELFF
>TRBV9|NA|TRBD1|TRBJ1-2
TGTGCCAGCAGCGTTGCACCCGGGACAGGGGTTGGCTACACCTTC
CASSVAPGTGVGYTF
>TRBV19|NA|TRBD2|TRBJ2-7
TGTGCCAGTAGTATTCGGGCTTCGCGGGAGGGCTACGAGCAGTACTTC
CASSIRASREGYEQYF
>TRBV5-1|NA|TRBD1|TRBJ1-1
TGCGCCAGCGGACTAGAGACAGGGGGCACTGAAGCTTTCTTT
CASGLETGGTEAFF
>TRBV7-9|NA|TRBD2|TRBJ2-1
TGTGCCAGCAGCTTAGGACTAGCGGGGGGCAATGAGCAGTTCTTC
CASSLGLAGGNEQFF
>TRBV9|NA|NA|TRBJ1-1
TGTGCCAGCAGCGTAGGGGGGGGATTGGTAACTGAAGCTTTCTTT
CASSVGGGLVTEAFF
>TRBV19|few|TRBD1|TRBJ1-1
TGTGCCAGTAGTTCCGGAGGGACAGGGGGCACTGAAGCTTTCTTT
CASSSGGTGGTEAFF
>TRBV5-1|NA|TRBD2|TRBJ2-7
TGCGCCAGCAGCCCAACCGGGACTAGCAAGTACGAGCAGTACTTC
CASSPTGTSKYEQYF
>TRBV9|NA|NA|TRBJ2-2
TGTGCCAGCAGCGTAGCTCCCGGGGTAGGCACCGGGGAGCTGTTTTTT
CASSVAPGVGTGELFF
>TRBV27|NA|NA|TRBJ1-5
TGTGCCAGCAGTTTGGAGGGAACGGGCAATCAGCCCCAGCATTTT
CASSLEGTGNQPQHF
>TRBV5-1|NA|TRBD1|TRBJ1-5
TGCGCCAGTAGCCCCGGGACAGGGCAGCCAACTCAGCCCCAGCATTTT
CASSPGTGQPTQPQHF
>TRBV25-1|NA|NA|TRBJ2-2
TGTGCCAGCAGGCCGGACAATCTGGGCGGGGAGCTGTTTTTT
CASRPDNLGGELFF
>TRBV7-8|NA|TRBD1|TRBJ1-2
TGTGCCAGCAGCTTAGGGGACAGGGCCTCGATTGCGTATGGCTACACCTTC
CASSLGDRASIAYGYTF
>TRBV5-4|NA|NA|TRBJ2-3
TGTGCCAGCAGTTTGGACAGTAGGGATACGCAGTATTTT
CASSLDSRDTQYF
>TRBV9|NA|TRBD1|TRBJ1-4
TGTGCCAGCAGCGTAACAGGGGGGAGGGAAAAACTGTTTTTT
CASSVTGGREKLFF